This T cell receptor beta chain was recorded in a study of shared clonotypes between healthy human individuals. Study summary: The study used three CD4 naive, three CD4 memory, two CD8 naive and one CD8 memory plate per donor. Points from the study as a whole: Rarefaction revealed incomplete sorted-subset sequencing despite large depth. Exclusively blood specimens were collected; tissue repertoires likely differ. Naive CD4 clonotypes overlapped across a handful of donors at around 5%.

Clones were read by immunoSEQ multiplex PCR, and TCRdb kept only the in-frame ones, dropping some. This table has millions of clones, around 90% appearing once. Germline V gene data show CDR1 as SGHAT and CDR2 as FQNNGV. Between the trimmed V and J ends, which lost 1 base and 1 base, there was a span of 7 bases. The CDR3 totals 14 residues. Comment on this clone: Its cognate antigen is unknown.

Sequenced input: naive CD4+ T cells sorted from blood. The subset was: CD45RA+ positively selected. The chain is built from TRBV11-2 and TRBJ2-5, with D perhaps TRBD1 (5 bases). The source of this sequence is a man younger than 35 in good health. The CDR3 nucleotides read TGTGCCAGCAGCTTAGGTGGGGCCCAAGAGACCCAGTACTTC. Protein sequence: CASSLGGAQETQYF.